One sample yielded the 30 T cell receptor beta chains listed below, sequenced in a study of vaccination and CD4 T cells after COVID-19 (dated by TCRdb to 2022 to 2024). The library was prepared using PCR. Instrument used: Illumina iSeq 100. DNA from cultured CD4+ T cells underwent TCR sequencing with the Oncomine TCR Beta short-read assay at the Johns Hopkins FTIC core. Using fastp at Q25 and MiXCR, TCRdb reprocessed the public reads and kept productive beta chains. Every distinct CDR3 protein forms one entry, paired with its most common genes and DNA. Present in this sample are roughly 15,000 distinct CDR3 sequences, roughly 50% of which were seen just once. The ten most abundant clones make up 25% to 30% of the sample. These TCRs are of unknown antigen specificity. The treatment or condition label for this specimen denotes: roughly 10-day PBMC culture with coronavirus spike peptide pools or control peptides (ViraFEST assay).

Sequenced here: cultured CD4+ T cells from blood, sampled after SARS-CoV-2 vaccination. Source of these receptors: a human donor with COVID-19.

This chain uses TRBV6-1 with TRBJ1-1; maybe TRBD1 (5 bases). The V gene lost 5 bases and the J gene lost 4 bases, with 17 bases spanning the gap. The CDR3 contains 15 residues. Germline V gives CDR1 MNHNS, CDR2 SASEGT. CDR3 loop: CASSKRQNLATEAFF. The CDR3 DNA follows: TGTGCCAGCAGTAAAAGACAGAATTTGGCCACTGAAGCTTTCTTT.

Only one count was recorded for this clonotype. The CDR3 sequence: CASSRSGTSGQETQYF. CDR3 coding DNA: TGCGCCAGCAGCCGAAGCGGGACTAGCGGACAAGAGACCCAGTACTTC. The J gene is TRBJ2-5, the V gene TRBV5-1; 11 nucleotides align to TRBD2. The CDR3 spans 16 residues. Trimming took 4 bases from V and 2 from J; bases not matched to a gene: 7. CDR1 is SGHRS, CDR2 YFSETQ, per germline.

A remark on this clonotype: The junction departs from the called germline gene at one end, perhaps through a read error. This rearrangement joins TRBV6-4 to TRBJ2-1; D is possibly TRBD2 (6 bases). The CDR3 covers 16 residues. CDR1 and CDR2 (germline): MRHNA, SNTAGT. CDR3 in amino acids: CAGSERSGSNYNEQFF. Here the CDR3 DNA reads TGTGCCGGCAGTGAGAGGAGCGGGTCGAACTACAATGAGCAGTTCTTC.

This clonotype turned up a few times. The J gene is TRBJ2-5, the V gene TRBV27; 8 bases are shared with TRBD2. The CDR3 is 15 amino acids. The germline V gene has CDR1 MNHEY and CDR2 SMNVEV (reference sequence). The trim removed 3 bases at V and 4 bases at J, leaving 7 bases unmatched. The CDR3 spells CASSLSSGGPETQYF. CDR3 coding DNA: TGTGCCAGCAGTTTGTCCAGCGGGGGACCAGAGACCCAGTACTTC.

The J gene is TRBJ1-6, the V gene TRBV6-5; tentative D call: TRBD1 (6 bases). The CDR3 length is 19 residues. The germline gives CDR1 MNHEY, CDR2 SVGAGI. V was clipped by 0 bases and J by 1 base, with 16 bases between them. The CDR3 sequence is CASSYSTRSGVSYNSPLHF. The DNA of the CDR3 is TGTGCCAGCAGTTACTCGACCCGGTCAGGGGTATCCTATAATTCACCCCTCCACTTT.

This clonotype occurred a few times. This CDR3 reads CASSEARSSYGYTF. The CDR3 DNA is TGTGCCAGCAGTGAAGCGAGGTCTTCCTATGGCTACACCTTC. V is TRBV2 and J is TRBJ1-2, with D hard to call. This CDR3 is built from 14 residues. Germline CDR1 SNHLY, CDR2 FYNNEI. The V gene lost 0 bases and the J gene lost 4 bases, with 9 bases spanning the gap.

In this sample, this clonotype turned up a few times. This chain uses TRBV2 with TRBJ1-1, with a weak D call TRBD1 (5 bases). With 7 bases removed from V and 3 bases from J, the gap between germline ends came to 6 bases. The CDR3 covers 11 residues. Germline-derived CDR1 and CDR2 are SNHLY and FYNNEI. CDR3 protein: CASMTDTEAFF. CDR3 nucleotide sequence: TGTGCCAGCATGACAGACACTGAAGCTTTCTTT.

V gene TRBV20-1 combines with J gene TRBJ2-1, with no clear D. Germline CDR1 is DFQATT and CDR2 is SNEGSKA (reference sequence). CDR3 length equals 12 residues. The V gene lost 8 bases and the J gene lost 8 bases, with 16 bases spanning the gap. In nucleotides, the CDR3 is TGCAGTCAAATATCCCGCGGCCATGAGCAGTTCTTC. Amino acids: CSQISRGHEQFF.

The J gene is TRBJ1-4, the V gene TRBV24-1; no reliable D call. CDR1 and CDR2 (germline): KGHDR, SFDVKD. V dropped 6 bases and J dropped 5 bases, with 9 bases sitting between them. The CDR3 runs 13 residues. The CDR3 DNA follows: TGTGCCACCAGTACGCCGGAGAATGAAAAACTGTTTTTT. Encoded protein: CATSTPENEKLFF.

In DNA, the CDR3 is TGTGCCAGCAGCCCACGTTTCTCTGGAAACACCATATATTTT. Translation gives CASSPRFSGNTIYF. The rearrangement joins TRBV11-2 to TRBJ1-3; D gene uncertain. Germline V CDR1 and CDR2: SGHAT, FQNNGV. Deletions cut 5 bases from V and 0 bases from J, with 8 bases between. The CDR3 consists of 14 residues.

This chain joins TRBV27 and TRBJ1-2; D gene unclear. This CDR3 region has 13 residues. Trimming left V 3 bases short and J 4 bases short, with 9 bases between. In germline, CDR1 is MNHEY, CDR2 SMNVEV (reference sequence). The CDR3 DNA reads as TGTGCCAGCAGTTTGGCAGGATCCTATGGCTACACCTTC. It translates to CASSLAGSYGYTF.

This chain uses TRBV19 with TRBJ1-2; no firm D call. The CDR3 loop spans 13 amino acids. V was trimmed by 4 bases and J by 6 bases, leaving 12 bases between them. Per the germline V gene, CDR1 is LNHDA and CDR2 is SQIVND (reference sequence). The DNA for the CDR3 is TGTGCCAGTAGTAGGGGATTCGCCAATGGCTACACCTTC. Translation gives CASSRGFANGYTF.

V gene TRBV30 combines with J gene TRBJ1-5, with 7 positions matching TRBD1. V lost 1 base, J lost 8 bases, and 5 bases stayed unmatched. The CDR3 is 13 amino acids. Germline values: CDR1 GTSNPN, CDR2 SVGIG (reference sequence). This chain's CDR3 is CAWSAQGGEPQHF. The CDR3, as DNA: TGTGCCTGGAGTGCTCAGGGGGGAGAGCCCCAGCATTTT.

The V gene is TRBV12-3 or TRBV12-4, the J gene TRBJ1-5, with a weak D call TRBD1 (5 bases). This CDR3 contains 15 residues. Deletions cut 5 bases from V and 7 bases from J, with 18 bases between. The CDR3 protein is CASSTSGGLQQPQHF. CDR3 bases: TGTGCCAGCAGTACCTCGGGGGGACTTCAACAGCCCCAGCATTTT.

This clonotype has only one observation. The chain employs TRBV19 and TRBJ1-5; tentative D call: TRBD1 (5 bases). V was shortened by 5 bases and J by 4 bases, with 15 bases between the two germline ends. Germline loops: CDR1 LNHDA, CDR2 SQIVND (reference sequence). The CDR3 loop spans 15 amino acids. For the CDR3, the DNA is TGTGCCAGTAGTGATACAGGTTCCCAGAATCAGCCCCAGCATTTT. Translated: CASSDTGSQNQPQHF.

This chain joins TRBV20-1 and TRBJ1-5; D remains unclear. Trimming cost V 3 bases and J 3 bases, with 6 bases left between them. Germline V gene sequence: CDR1 DFQATT, CDR2 SNEGSKA (reference sequence). This CDR3 comprises 12 residues. In DNA form, the CDR3 reads TGCAGTGCTAGTAGGGCCAATCAGCCCCAGCATTTT. This encodes CSASRANQPQHF.

There are a few counts of this clonotype. V usage is TRBV5-4 and J usage is TRBJ1-6, with 7 bases lining up with TRBD1. CDR1 is SGHNT and CDR2 is YYREEE in the germline V gene (reference sequence). V dropped 4 bases and J dropped 7; count of bases not matched to a gene: 5. This CDR3 comprises 14 residues. CDR3 nucleotides: TGTGCCAGCAGCAACGGACAGGAGAATTCACCCCTCCACTTT. Translated, it gives CASSNGQENSPLHF.

This clonotype showed up just a few times. CDR3 region: CATSRTNRVTEAFF. For the CDR3, the DNA is TGTGCCACCAGCAGAACGAACAGGGTCACTGAAGCTTTCTTT. The chain employs TRBV15 and TRBJ1-1; D perhaps matches TRBD1 (6 bases). Between the trimmed V and J ends, which lost 2 bases and 4 bases, there was a span of 11 bases. This CDR3 has 14 amino acids. CDR1 LNHNV and CDR2 YYDKDF come from the germline V gene (reference sequence). Full variable domain (rest looked up from reference TRBV15 and TRBJ1-1): DAMVIQNPRYQVTQFGKPVTLSCSQTLNHNVMYWYQQKSSQAPKLLFHYYDKDFNNEADTPDNFQSRRPNTSFCFLDIRSPGLGDTAMYLCATSRTNRVTEAFFGQGTRLTVV.

A single count supports this clonotype. The CDR3 DNA reads TGTGCCAGCGGACAGCAACCCTACGAGCAGTACTTC. This sequence encodes CASGQQPYEQYF. The rearrangement links TRBV7-2 to TRBJ2-7, with D possibly TRBD1 on 6 matching bases. Trimming took off 8 bases at V and 2 bases at J, with 10 bases between the two ends. This CDR3 comprises 12 residues. CDR1 is SGHTA, CDR2 FQGNSA, per germline.

This clonotype was detected a few times. The J gene is TRBJ2-2, the V gene TRBV15; 10 bases align to TRBD2. V shed 4 bases, J shed 4 bases, and the junction held 3 bases outside the gene matches. Germline V gives CDR1 LNHNV, CDR2 YYDKDF (reference sequence). CDR3 length: 15 residues. The CDR3 spells CATSISGGSTGELFF. The CDR3 DNA is TGTGCCACCAGCATTAGCGGGGGGTCCACCGGGGAGCTGTTTTTT.

The chain has TRBV5-4 and TRBJ1-1; 7 nucleotides agree with TRBD1. The CDR3 spans 16 residues. After removal of 0 bases from V and 3 bases from J, the junction contained 8 bases not matched to a gene. Germline loops: CDR1 SGHNT, CDR2 YYREEE (reference sequence). Written as DNA, the CDR3 is TGTGCCAGCAGCTTGGGTAGGGGGCTGGGGGACACTGAAGCTTTCTTT. Translated: CASSLGRGLGDTEAFF.

The chain combines TRBV5-1 with TRBJ1-6, with 7 bases fitting TRBD1. The trim removed 3 bases at V and 9 bases at J, leaving 3 bases unmatched. This CDR3 has 13 residues. CDR1 is SGHRS and CDR2 is YFSETQ in the germline V gene. The CDR3 nucleotides read TGCGCCAGCAGCTCACAGGGGAGTTCACCCCTCCACTTT. As protein: CASSSQGSSPLHF.

V and J are TRBV20-1 and TRBJ1-2; D might be TRBD1 (5 bases). The germline CDR1 and CDR2 sequences are DFQATT and SNEGSKA (reference sequence). V was cut by 0 bases and J by 4 bases, with 15 bases left in between. This CDR3 has 15 residues. This CDR3 reads CSARDLGIGGYGYTF. CDR3 bases: TGCAGTGCTAGAGATCTGGGGATTGGGGGCTATGGCTACACCTTC.

The chain links TRBV6-1 to TRBJ2-3, with D uncertain. Between the trimmed V and J ends, which lost 2 bases and 2 bases, there was a span of 5 bases. The CDR3 has 13 amino acids. CDR1 is MNHNS, CDR2 SASEGT, per germline. As DNA, the CDR3 is TGTGCCAGCAGTGAACAGAACACAGATACGCAGTATTTT. It encodes CASSEQNTDTQYF.

This chain connects TRBV12-3 or TRBV12-4 to TRBJ2-3, with D tentatively TRBD1 or TRBD2 (6 bases each). Trimming took off 3 bases at V and 0 bases at J, with 13 bases between the two ends. This CDR3 has 16 residues. CDR3 coding DNA: TGTGCCAGCAGTTTTGCCGGGGGCCCGAGCACAGATACGCAGTATTTT. It specifies CASSFAGGPSTDTQYF.

The genes are TRBV7-2 and TRBJ1-4; perhaps TRBD1 as D (5 bases). This CDR3 is built from 13 residues. With 5 bases removed from V and 7 bases from J, the gap between germline ends came to 11 bases. Per germline, CDR1 SGHTA and CDR2 FQGNSA. The CDR3 coding sequence is TGTGCCAGCAGCCCGAATGGGGGTGAAAAACTGTTTTTT. It encodes CASSPNGGEKLFF.

On this clonotype itself: The junction shows a germline mismatch at one end, possibly a read error. CDR3 amino acids: CASSRSRDWITF. CDR3 DNA: TGTGCCAGCAGTCGATCCCGGGACTGGATTACCTTC. The chain links TRBV27 to TRBJ2-7; TRBD2 might be the D (6 bases). The CDR3 extends over 12 amino acids. From germline, CDR1 is MNHEY and CDR2 SMNVEV (reference sequence).

The rearrangement links TRBV7-2 to TRBJ1-1, with a tentative D call TRBD1 (5 bases). Trimming took off 2 bases at V and 1 base at J, with 5 bases between the two ends. The CDR3 covers 13 residues. Germline values: CDR1 SGHTA, CDR2 FQGNSA. CDR3 DNA: TGTGCCAGCAGCTTACAGGGGAACACTGAAGCTTTCTTT. Translated, it gives CASSLQGNTEAFF.

The V call is TRBV7-2, the J call TRBJ2-7, with 7 bases that match TRBD1. Germline CDR1 reads SGHTA; CDR2 reads FQGNSA. The ends lost 4 bases at V and 3 bases at J; junction bases unmatched: 9. The CDR3 loop spans 15 amino acids. Written as DNA, the CDR3 is TGTGCCAGCAGCTCGGGACAGCGAAAGGGCTACGAGCAGTACTTC. This gives the protein CASSSGQRKGYEQYF.

This clonotype came up once. This sequence joins TRBV2 and TRBJ2-7, with D uncertain. Germline CDR1 SNHLY, CDR2 FYNNEI. CDR3 length: 10 amino acids. V shed 5 bases and J shed 3 bases, with 2 bases lying between them. The CDR3 DNA reads TGTGCCAGCAGTATCTACGAGCAGTACTTC. Amino acids: CASSIYEQYF.